These 13 T cell receptor beta chains share one sample of origin, sequenced in a study of T cells after posttransplantation cyclophosphamide. The protocol was immunoSEQ multiplex PCR, while the TCRdb copy is restricted to in-frame clones and leaves out a portion. Singletons are absent from the sample, which has thousands of clones. Busulfan-fludarabine conditioning, marrow transplant, and cyclophosphamide on days +3 and +4 were administered. The sample here was PBMCs, taken 350 to 400 days after allogeneic stem cell transplant with posttransplant cyclophosphamide. The receptors were sampled from a male patient aged 55 to 69 who received an allogeneic stem cell transplant from a related donor, was CMV-positive, and had acute GVHD only. Some of the T cells may derive from the graft donor.

The sample holds many counts of this clone. The V call is TRBV7-2, the J call TRBJ2-1, with a weak D call TRBD1 (6 bases). CDR3 length equals 16 residues. The germline V gene has CDR1 SGHTA and CDR2 FQGNSA. The ends were cut back, 4 bases at V and 0 bases at J, with 13 bases in the middle. The CDR3 region is CASSSPGQSSYNEQFF. The CDR3 DNA is TGTGCCAGCAGCTCCCCCGGACAGAGCTCCTACAATGAGCAGTTCTTC.

This clone was seen many times. The CDR3 reads CAISVGGLAGGPRTENIQYF. In DNA, the CDR3 is TGTGCCATCAGTGTAGGGGGACTAGCGGGAGGGCCCCGAACGGAAAACATTCAGTACTTC. The chain carries TRBV10-3 and TRBJ2-4; TRBD2 aligns across 16 bases. After removal of 4 bases from V and 5 bases from J, the junction contained 14 bases not matched to a gene. This CDR3 contains 20 residues. Germline CDR1 reads ENHRY; CDR2 reads SYGVKD.

This clone was counted ten times or more. The chain uses TRBV18 and TRBJ1-1; D is perhaps TRBD1 (5 bases). The V and J ends lost 5 bases and 2 bases respectively, with 9 bases between them. CDR3 length equals 13 residues. Germline V gives CDR1 KGHSH, CDR2 LQKENI. CDR3: CASSTTGNTEAFF. CDR3 DNA: TGTGCCAGCTCAACAACAGGTAACACTGAAGCTTTCTTT.

The V gene is TRBV11-3, the J gene TRBJ2-5; TRBD2 matches at 11 bases. Unmatched junction bases numbered 15, after V lost 0 bases and J lost 3 bases. In germline, CDR1 is SGHNT, CDR2 YENEEA. The CDR3 loop spans 20 amino acids. The CDR3, as DNA: TGTGCCAGCAGCTTAGAGGTACTAGCGGGAGAGACGGGCAGAAAAGAGACCCAGTACTTC. It is translated as CASSLEVLAGETGRKETQYF.

There are many counts of this clone. The chain joins TRBV9 to TRBJ1-3; tentatively, D is TRBD1 (5 bases). The CDR3 runs 16 residues. The V end was cut by 4 bases, the J end by 1 base, with 15 bases between. CDR1 and CDR2 (germline): SGDLS, YYNGEE. The CDR3 here is CASSPGGSWSGNTIYF. The CDR3 region has the DNA TGTGCCAGCAGCCCTGGGGGGAGCTGGTCTGGAAACACCATATATTTT.

At least ten counts were recorded for this clone. The chain links TRBV10-3 to TRBJ2-3; perhaps TRBD2 as D (6 bases). Trimming took off 3 bases at V and 4 bases at J, with 23 bases between the two ends. The germline CDR1 and CDR2 sequences are ENHRY and SYGVKD. The CDR3 length is 18 residues. The CDR3 region has the DNA TGTGCCATCAGTGAACTGTTGGGGACTCTCCCTGGCGCAGATACGCAGTATTTT. Encoded protein: CAISELLGTLPGADTQYF.

This clone was counted at least ten times. The J gene is TRBJ1-3, the V gene TRBV7-2, with a weak D call TRBD1 (5 bases). Trimming took off 5 bases at V and 4 bases at J, with 12 bases between the two ends. Germline V lookup: CDR1 SGHTA, CDR2 FQGNSA. The CDR3 consists of 14 residues. The CDR3 region has the DNA TGTGCCAGCAGCGCAGGGTTCTCCGGAAACACCATATATTTT. It is translated as CASSAGFSGNTIYF.

The table lists this clone with many counts. V and J are TRBV27 and TRBJ2-5; TRBD2 is a possible D gene (6 bases). CDR3 length: 16 amino acids. Trimming left V 7 bases short and J 5 bases short, with 23 bases between. CDR1 and CDR2 from the germline V gene are MNHEY and SMNVEV (reference sequence). CDR3 loop: CASKRAGSSLRETQYF. For the CDR3, the DNA is TGTGCCAGCAAACGGGCGGGATCCTCCCTTAGGGAGACCCAGTACTTC.

This clone was counted many times. This chain connects TRBV11-2 to TRBJ2-7; perhaps TRBD2 as D (6 bases). V was trimmed by 3 bases and J by 7 bases, leaving 16 bases between them. Germline loops: CDR1 SGHAT, CDR2 FQNNGV. The CDR3 contains 14 residues. CDR3 sequence (DNA): TGTGCCAGCAGCTTCGAAGTCGGGAGTAGTGAGCAGTACTTC. This codes for CASSFEVGSSEQYF.

This clone was seen ten or more times. This sequence joins TRBV6-1 and TRBJ1-1, with D perhaps TRBD1 (5 bases). The V gene's germline CDR1 is MNHNS and CDR2 SASEGT. The germline V and J ends were trimmed by 6 bases and 5 bases, with 16 bases remaining between them. This CDR3 has 14 amino acids. The CDR3 coding sequence is TGTGCCAGCAGCCTCTTGGGGGGAGGAACTGAAGCTTTCTTT. It is translated as CASSLLGGGTEAFF.

This clone has just a few counts. The chain links TRBV5-4 to TRBJ1-5; possibly TRBD1 for D (6 bases). The V gene lost 4 bases and the J gene lost 8 bases, with 13 bases spanning the gap. Germline V gives CDR1 SGHNT, CDR2 YYREEE (reference sequence). The CDR3 spans 13 residues. CDR3 DNA sequence: TGTGCCAGCAGCCACGAAACAGGGAAGCCCCAGCATTTT. Protein sequence: CASSHETGKPQHF. The full variable domain, completed using reference TRBV5-4 and TRBJ1-5, is ETGVTQSPTHLIKTRGQQVTLRCSSQSGHNTVSWYQQALGQGPQFIFQYYREEENGRGNFPPRFSGLQFPNYSSELNVNALELDDSALYLCASSHETGKPQHFGDGTRLSIL.

There are many counts of this clone. This chain joins TRBV4-1 and TRBJ1-1; 9 bases align to TRBD1. V shed 3 bases, J shed 4 bases, and the junction held 6 bases outside the gene matches. This CDR3 region has 15 residues. Germline CDR1 reads MGHRA; CDR2 reads YSYEKL. In nucleotides, the CDR3 is TGCGCCAGCAGCCAGAATTGGGACAGGGCCACTGAAGCTTTCTTT. Amino acid sequence: CASSQNWDRATEAFF.

This clone was recorded many times. The V gene is TRBV18, the J gene TRBJ2-1, with D possibly being TRBD2 (5 bases). Germline CDR1 and CDR2: KGHSH and LQKENI. Trimming shortened V by 0 bases and J by 0 bases, and 9 bases separated the two germline ends. This CDR3 comprises 16 residues. The CDR3 coding sequence is TGTGCCAGCTCACCACCTGGACTGGACTCCTACAATGAGCAGTTCTTC. This sequence encodes CASSPPGLDSYNEQFF.